The entry below describes one T cell receptor beta chain. This clone occurred a few times. It has no known antigen specificity. No base qualities exist here, and no much larger clone lies one base off it. The source of the sample is a study of shared clonotypes between healthy human individuals (TCRdb year 2020). Turning to the overall study: The cohort included three men and a couple of women between 18 and 49 years of age. For each donor, three plates each were used for CD4 naive and CD4 memory, two plates were used for CD8 naive, and one plate was used for CD8 memory. To estimate repertoire size and how much clonotype sharing occurs between individuals, the study deeply sequenced the blood TCR repertoires of several healthy adults. Libraries were prepared and TCR repertoires were sequenced by different laboratories using diverse techniques, in order to increase sequencing depth and limit assay-specific biases. Per donor, leukapheresis produced somewhere between about 0.8 and 9.5 billion PBMCs. The full study reports these points: Only blood was sampled, and tissue TCR repertoires likely differ from those in blood. Naive subsets generally had larger estimated clonotype richness than memory subsets. Incomplete sequencing was indicated by rarefaction of sorted-subset datasets, despite the large sequencing depth. Pairwise subsampling led to the expectation that sequencing depth would affect the degree of clonotype sharing among donors. Sharing across four donors was observed for about 5% of naive CD4, over 3% of naive CD8, 2% to 2.5% of memory CD4, and around 0.4% of memory CD8 clonotypes. Compared with non-shared clonotypes, clonotypes shared by all four sorted-subset donors had higher generation probabilities. Because the study included only a small number of donors, the genetic and exposure-history diversity represented was limited.

The donors were healthy, HIV-negative adults who had no recently reported acute infections or vaccinations. Only Caucasian adults living in Nashville, Tennessee, USA were represented among the donors. CD4+ T cells were enriched by magnetic negative selection, after which naive cells were positively selected on CD45RA and the negative fraction was taken as the memory subset. Blood was collected by leukapheresis, and PBMCs were isolated by Ficoll-Histopaque density gradient centrifugation and then cryopreserved in liquid nitrogen vapor phase. Analytical flow cytometry was used to check the purity and quantity of each magnetically sorted T cell population. Genomic DNA was isolated from every sorted fraction and measured by UV absorbance on a Nanodrop 2000c. TCR CDR3 regions were amplified from genomic DNA by multiplex PCR using the deep immunoSEQ assay. Genomic DNA extracted from each cell subset was distributed evenly over all wells of several immunoSEQ 96-well plates, and each plate served as one replicate. For sorted subsets, around 200 ng genomic DNA, equal to approximately 30,000 T cell genomes, was loaded into each replicate PCR. The purified libraries were quantified using a Qubit 3.0 fluorometer, sized with a Bioanalyzer 2100, and then quantified again using the KAPA Library Quantification kit. Each immunoSEQ 96-well plate was sequenced on its own single-read 150-cycle Illumina NextSeq 550 flow cell. As for the original processing: Because the immunoSEQ output included only junctional sequences and no quality scores, the filtering could not be the same as the filtering used for full-length reads. Sequences were annotated with PyIR, a Python wrapper for IgBLAST v1.9, and V/J genes and CDR3 were assigned using IMGT germline references. Reads with weak V/J assignments (E-value above 1e-6), missing CDR3, stop codons, out-of-frame junctions, or ambiguous translated residues were removed. V3J clonotypes were defined as sequences sharing an identical inferred V gene, J gene, and CDR3 amino acid sequence. Percentage overlap between repertoires was computed as shared unique clonotypes divided by the size of the smaller repertoire. Richness of each repertoire was evaluated using RTK rarefaction, the Chao1 estimator, and Recon v2.1 estimates of unobserved clonotypes. For all TCRbeta clonotypes obtained by the gDNA method from a handful of donors, generation probabilities were computed with OLGA. TCRdb re-hosts the immuneACCESS table, in-frame sequences only. Its copies lack some clones; in the studies checked, an unresolved V gene accounts for under half of them, and the cause for the rest is not known. For V, J and clone size, that table is used; D and trimming come from the DNA. In this sample the table shows roughly 1,000,000 clones, around 82% of which occur a single time. Roughly 0.61% of the sample is taken by the ten largest.

Sequenced sample: memory CD4+ T cells from PBMCs. The cell subset or site label for this specimen denotes: CD45RA-negative fraction. This clonotype originated in a man in his late teens or twenties in good health. Some clones in this sample may be carry-over from other donors' samples.

The CDR3: CASSLRVANTGELFF. DNA sequence: TGCGCCAGCAGCTTGCGGGTCGCGAACACCGGGGAGCTGTTTTTT. Here the chain combines TRBV5-1 and TRBJ2-2; the D gene cannot be named for sure. Its CDR3 holds 15 amino acids, cysteine through phenylalanine. The retained sequence is limited to the CDR3, 45 bases, with the frame set at the first base. V lost 1 base and J lost 0 bases; the stretch between them is 7 bases long. CDR1 SGHRS and CDR2 YFSETQ are derived from the germline V gene.